This T cell receptor beta chain was recovered during a study of CD8 T cells in Susac syndrome. This CDR3 spans 15 amino acids. The V gene end was trimmed by 7 bases and the J gene end by 4 bases; junction bases not matched to a gene: 9. RNA totalling about 0.45 to 1 ug underwent reverse transcription with random hexamers. TCRdb reprocessed the immunoSEQ multiplex PCR reads via MiXCR and lists one record per CDR3 protein. This sample yields around 200,000 distinct CDR3 sequences, of which over 90% are seen a single time; approximately 0.08% belongs to the top ten. The receptor was isolated from a human donor with multiple sclerosis. The specimen sequenced was CD4+ T cells from PBMCs. The genes are TRBV12-3 or TRBV12-4 and TRBJ2-1, with 8 bases identical to TRBD1. DNA for the CDR3: TGTGCCAGCACCAACCCGAGACAGGGGTACAATGAGCAGTTCTTC. Its protein product is CASTNPRQGYNEQFF.